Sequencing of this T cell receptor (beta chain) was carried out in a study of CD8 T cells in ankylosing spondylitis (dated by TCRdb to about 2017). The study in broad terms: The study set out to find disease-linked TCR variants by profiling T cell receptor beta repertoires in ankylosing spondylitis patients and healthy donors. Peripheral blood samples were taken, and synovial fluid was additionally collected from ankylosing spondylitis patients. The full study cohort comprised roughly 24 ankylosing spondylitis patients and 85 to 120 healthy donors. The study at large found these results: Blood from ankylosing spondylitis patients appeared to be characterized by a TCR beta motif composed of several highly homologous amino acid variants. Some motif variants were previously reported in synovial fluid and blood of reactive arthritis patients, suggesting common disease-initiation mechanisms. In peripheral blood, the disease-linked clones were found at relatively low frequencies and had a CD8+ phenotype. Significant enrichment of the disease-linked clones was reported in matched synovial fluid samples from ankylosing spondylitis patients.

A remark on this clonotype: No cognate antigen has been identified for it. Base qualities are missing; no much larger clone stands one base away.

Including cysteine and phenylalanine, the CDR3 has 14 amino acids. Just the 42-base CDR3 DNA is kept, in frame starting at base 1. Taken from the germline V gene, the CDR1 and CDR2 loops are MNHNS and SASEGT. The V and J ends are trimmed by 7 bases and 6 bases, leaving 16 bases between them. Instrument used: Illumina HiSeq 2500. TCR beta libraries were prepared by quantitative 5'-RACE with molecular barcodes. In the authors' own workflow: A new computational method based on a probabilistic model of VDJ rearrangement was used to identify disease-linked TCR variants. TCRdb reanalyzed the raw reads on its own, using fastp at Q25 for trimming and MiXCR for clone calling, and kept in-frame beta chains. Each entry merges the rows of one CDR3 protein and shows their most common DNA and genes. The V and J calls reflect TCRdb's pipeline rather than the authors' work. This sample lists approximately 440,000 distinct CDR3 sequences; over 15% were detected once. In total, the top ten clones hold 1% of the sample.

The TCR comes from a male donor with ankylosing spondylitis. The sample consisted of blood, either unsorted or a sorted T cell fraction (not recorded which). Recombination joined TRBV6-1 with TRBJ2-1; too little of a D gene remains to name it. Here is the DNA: TGTGCCAGCACTCCCCCGCCGGTAGGCAATGAGCAGTTCTTC. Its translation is CASTPPPVGNEQFF.